The T cell receptor (beta chain) under discussion was sequenced for a study of T cell responses to AZD1222 COVID-19 vaccine. Looked up from germline, CDR1 is SGHTA and CDR2 is FQGTGA. There are 16 residues in the CDR3. The V and J ends lost 2 bases and 6 bases, in that order; junction bases with no gene match: 8. This clone was seen a single time. The table came from immunoSEQ multiplex PCR; TCRdb's copy has only in-frame clones and leaves some out. The data contain about 100,000 clones, around 89% of them seen just once; the ten biggest clones take up about 1.8%. This chain joins TRBV7-3 and TRBJ2-1, with 9 bases matching TRBD2. The TCR was taken from an adult in good health. Sample: peripheral blood, taken on day 0 of AZD1222 vaccination. CDR3 nucleotides: TGTGCCAGCAGCTTAGGGCCGGGACTAGCCGGCAATGAGCAGTTCTTC. Protein sequence: CASSLGPGLAGNEQFF.